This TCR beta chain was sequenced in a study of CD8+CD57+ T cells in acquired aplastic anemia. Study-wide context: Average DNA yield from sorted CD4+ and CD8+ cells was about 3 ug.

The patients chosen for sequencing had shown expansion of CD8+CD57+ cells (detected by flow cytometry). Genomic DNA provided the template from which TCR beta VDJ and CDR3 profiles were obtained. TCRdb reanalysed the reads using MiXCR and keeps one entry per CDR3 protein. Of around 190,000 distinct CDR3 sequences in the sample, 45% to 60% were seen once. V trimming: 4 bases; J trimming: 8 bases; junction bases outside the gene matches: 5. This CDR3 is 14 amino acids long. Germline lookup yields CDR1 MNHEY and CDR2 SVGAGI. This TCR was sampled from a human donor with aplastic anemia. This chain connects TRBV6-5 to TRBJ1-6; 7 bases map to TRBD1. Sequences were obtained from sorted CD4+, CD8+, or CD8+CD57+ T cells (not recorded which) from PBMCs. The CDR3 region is CASSLTGDYSPLHF. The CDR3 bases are TGTGCCAGCAGTTTAACAGGGGACTATTCACCCCTCCACTTT.